The 8 T cell receptor beta chains below were found in one sample sequenced in a study of CD8 T cells in Susac syndrome. Random-hexamer reverse transcription was applied to roughly 0.5 to 1 ug RNA. TCRdb re-analysed the immunoSEQ multiplex PCR reads in MiXCR, keeping a single row per CDR3 protein. The sample holds some 70,000 distinct CDR3 sequences, 94% seen once. Input material: CD8+ T cells from PBMCs. The source is a human donor with multiple sclerosis.

The chain recombines TRBV20-1 with TRBJ2-7; 9 nucleotides agree with TRBD1. Losses at the gene ends were 3 bases for V and 2 bases for J; bases not matched to a gene: 8. This CDR3 is built from 15 residues. Germline lookup yields CDR1 DFQATT and CDR2 SNEGSKA (reference sequence). DNA of the CDR3: TGCAGTGCTAGTCGGGGACAGGGTGTAACCTACGAGCAGTACTTC. Amino acid sequence: CSASRGQGVTYEQYF.

The V gene is TRBV2, the J gene TRBJ2-3; 11 bases fit TRBD2. Germline-derived CDR1 and CDR2 are SNHLY and FYNNEI. After removal of 10 bases from V and 2 bases from J, the junction contained 5 bases not matched to a gene. The length of the CDR3 is 14 residues. CDR3 region: CATRLAGYTDTQYF. CDR3 nucleotides: TGTGCCACCCGACTAGCGGGGTACACAGATACGCAGTATTTT.

The chain joins TRBV19 to TRBJ1-5; D is uncertain. The CDR3 is 13 residues long. CDR1 and CDR2 (germline): LNHDA, SQIVND (reference sequence). V shed 4 bases and J shed 3 bases, with 7 bases lying between them. This CDR3 is CASSTSNNQPQHF. In DNA form, the CDR3 reads TGTGCCAGTAGTACGAGTAACAATCAGCCCCAGCATTTT. Using reference TRBV19 and TRBJ1-5 for the parts outside the CDR3, the full variable domain is DGGITQSPKYLFRKEGQNVTLSCEQNLNHDAMYWYRQDPGQGLRLIYYSQIVNDFQKGDIAEGYSVSREKKESFPLTVTSAQKNPTAFYLCASSTSNNQPQHFGDGTRLSIL.

The chain combines TRBV3-1 with TRBJ1-2, with a tentative D call TRBD1 (6 bases). V was pared by 2 bases and J by 2 bases, with 12 bases between. Per germline, CDR1 LGHDT and CDR2 YNNKEL (reference sequence). The length of the CDR3 is 15 residues. The CDR3 region has the DNA TGTGCCAGCAGCCAACGGACAGCAATGAACTATGGCTACACCTTC. This translates into CASSQRTAMNYGYTF.

This chain connects TRBV4-3 to TRBJ2-2, with TRBD1 matching over 10 bases. CDR1 and CDR2 from the germline V gene are LGHNA and YSLEER. V was pared by 3 bases and J by 5 bases, with 3 bases of the junction left unmatched. The CDR3 is made up of 15 amino acids. The CDR3 nucleotides are TGCGCCAGCAGCCATCGGACAGGGGGTACCGGGGAGCTGTTTTTT. This translates into CASSHRTGGTGELFF.

The chain links TRBV15 to TRBJ1-1, with D perhaps matching TRBD1 (6 bases). V gave up 0 bases and J gave up 0 bases, with 11 bases separating them. This CDR3 region has 16 residues. Germline CDR1 is LNHNV and CDR2 is YYDKDF (reference sequence). CDR3 sequence (DNA): TGTGCCACCAGCAGAGAAATAGGACAGATGAACACTGAAGCTTTCTTT. It translates to CATSREIGQMNTEAFF. The full variable domain, in which reference TRBV15 and TRBJ1-1 provide the parts outside the CDR3, is DAMVIQNPRYQVTQFGKPVTLSCSQTLNHNVMYWYQQKSSQAPKLLFHYYDKDFNNEADTPDNFQSRRPNTSFCFLDIRSPGLGDTAMYLCATSREIGQMNTEAFFGQGTRLTVV.

The V gene is TRBV20-1, the J gene TRBJ2-7; D is unresolved. Trimming took 7 bases from V and 3 from J, leaving 13 bases between them. CDR1 and CDR2 from the germline V gene are DFQATT and SNEGSKA (reference sequence). This CDR3 spans 12 amino acids. CDR3 loop: CSGKRHGYEQYF. CDR3 DNA sequence: TGCAGTGGTAAGAGACACGGCTACGAGCAGTACTTC.

J is TRBJ2-5 and V is TRBV6-5; D is uncertain. This CDR3 spans 11 amino acids. From germline, CDR1 is MNHEY and CDR2 SVGAGI. Trimming shortened V by 2 bases and J by 4 bases, and 2 bases separated the two germline ends. The CDR3 protein is CASSYRETQYF. The CDR3 DNA sequence: TGTGCCAGCAGTTACCGAGAGACCCAGTACTTC.